The sequence of this TCR beta chain was determined in a study of Ad26.COV2.S vaccination and SARS-CoV-2 variants. General study results and limits: Assessments of TCR breadth and depth may have underestimated the total T cell responses. Across vaccine and placebo recipients, the breadth of non-spike TCRs was similar.

The treatment is: about 20 received Ad26.COV2.S at low or high dose, single or two shots; about 5 received placebo; per-sample allocation not given. Samples came from day 63 after the first vaccine or placebo injection. Libraries were prepared by immunoSEQ multiplex PCR; TCRdb keeps only in-frame clonotypes and omits some of them. The table includes about 350,000 clones, about 89% detected once. The V gene lost 0 bases and the J gene lost 1 base, with 8 bases spanning the gap. The CDR3 is 14 residues long. Per germline, CDR1 SGHDT and CDR2 YYEEEE. To note about this clone: Its specificity is unknown.

V gene TRBV5-6 combines with J gene TRBJ2-7; D not certain. The source of this sequence is a person between 18 and 59 years old who received the Ad26.COV2.S COVID-19 vaccine or a placebo. Material: peripheral blood, obtained in a trial of Ad26.COV2.S vaccine versus placebo. The CDR3: CASSLGRRSYEQYF. In DNA form, the CDR3 reads TGTGCCAGCAGCTTGGGCCGAAGGTCCTACGAGCAGTACTTC.